The sequence of this T cell receptor (beta chain) was determined in a study of naive and memory T cell subsets. Ligated cDNA underwent four rounds of PCR with nested alpha and beta constant region primers and SP2. Reverse transcription of blood and skin TCR RNA was primed at alpha and beta constant regions. In TCRdb, the 5' RACE reads were re-called with MiXCR into one record per CDR3 protein. The sample lists approximately 58,000 distinct CDR3 sequences, approximately 6.6% seen once, with more than 9.5% in the top ten. This clonotype was detected a few times. Its specificity is not known. A UMI-containing oligonucleotide was joined by 3' ligation to the TCR cDNA template. Whole-blood samples were 2.5 to 3 ml of peripheral blood from healthy adult volunteers. Reverse transcription used DNase-treated unsorted total RNA, aiming for 1 to 1000 ng. V gave up 0 bases and J gave up 1 base; unmatched junction bases: 6. There are 17 residues in the CDR3. Germline values: CDR1 SGHRS, CDR2 YFSETQ.

Study-wide points: This RNA-based method may be sensitive to activation-related transcript changes.

This TCR derives from a male donor in good health. This chain joins TRBV5-1 and TRBJ2-2; 7 bases align to TRBD1. The CDR3 here is CASSLEEGALNTGELFF. As DNA, the CDR3 is TGCGCCAGCAGCTTGGAAGAGGGGGCGCTGAACACCGGGGAGCTGTTTTTT.